The rows below give T cell receptor beta chains drawn from one sample of a study of blood T cell repertoires in COVID-19. The repertoire was sequenced with immunoSEQ multiplex PCR; TCRdb's copy has only in-frame clones and lacks some. Altogether 95,000 to 150,000 clones are present, 80% to 90% being singletons, with the ten largest covering around 30%. Source material: peripheral blood. These receptors all stem from a man between 65 and 79 years old with active or convalescent COVID-19. The CDR3 runs from the conserved cysteine through the conserved F or W. The order of the fields is V gene, J gene, D gene, clone size, CDR3 protein, CDR3 DNA. The D gene is left open where the match is weak. Clone size, where shown, is once, few, many, or a class for clones that have expanded.

v_gene: TRBV6-1; j_gene: TRBJ2-7; d_gene: -; abundance: -; CDR3aa: CASSESPSAGLQYF; CDR3nt: TGTGCCAGCAGTGAGAGCCCCTCGGCAGGGTTGCAGTACTTC
v_gene: TRBV10-2; j_gene: TRBJ2-2; d_gene: -; abundance: -; CDR3aa: CATMTGANTGELFF; CDR3nt: TGCGCCACCATGACCGGGGCGAACACCGGGGAGCTGTTTTTT
v_gene: TRBV6-2/TRBV6-3; j_gene: TRBJ1-3; d_gene: -; abundance: -; CDR3aa: CASSSAGIGNTIYF; CDR3nt: TGTGCCAGCAGCTCCGCAGGGATCGGAAACACCATATATTTT
v_gene: TRBV12-3/TRBV12-4; j_gene: TRBJ1-2; d_gene: TRBD1; abundance: -; CDR3aa: CASTTTGTYGYTF; CDR3nt: TGTGCCAGCACCACGACAGGGACCTATGGCTACACCTTC
v_gene: TRBV19; j_gene: TRBJ1-3; d_gene: -; abundance: -; CDR3aa: CASRTGISGNTIYF; CDR3nt: TGTGCCAGTAGAACCGGGATCTCTGGAAACACCATATATTTT
v_gene: TRBV28; j_gene: TRBJ1-5; d_gene: -; abundance: once; CDR3aa: CASSWGGPQPQHF; CDR3nt: TGTGCCAGCAGTTGGGGGGGGCCTCAGCCCCAGCATTTT
v_gene: TRBV9; j_gene: TRBJ1-6; d_gene: -; abundance: -; CDR3aa: CASSVGGTSSPLHF; CDR3nt: TGTGCCAGCAGCGTGGGGGGAACCTCCTCACCCCTCCACTTT
v_gene: TRBV27; j_gene: TRBJ2-1; d_gene: TRBD2; abundance: -; CDR3aa: CASRLSGSVANEQFF; CDR3nt: TGTGCCAGCAGACTTAGCGGGAGCGTCGCCAATGAGCAGTTCTTC
v_gene: TRBV5-1; j_gene: TRBJ2-1; d_gene: TRBD2; abundance: -; CDR3aa: CASSLGREGNEQFF; CDR3nt: TGCGCCAGCAGCTTGGGACGGGAGGGCAATGAGCAGTTCTTC
v_gene: TRBV6-5; j_gene: TRBJ2-5; d_gene: -; abundance: -; CDR3aa: CASSYGAGADQETQYF; CDR3nt: TGTGCCAGCAGTTACGGGGCGGGGGCAGATCAAGAGACCCAGTACTTC
v_gene: TRBV6-4; j_gene: TRBJ2-7; d_gene: -; abundance: -; CDR3aa: CASSVESGSYEQYF; CDR3nt: TGTGCCAGCAGTGTGGAATCAGGTAGCTACGAGCAGTACTTC
v_gene: TRBV28; j_gene: TRBJ1-2; d_gene: TRBD1; abundance: -; CDR3aa: CASRTTGVGYGYTF; CDR3nt: TGTGCCAGCAGGACTACAGGGGTTGGCTATGGCTACACCTTC
v_gene: TRBV5-6; j_gene: TRBJ1-4; d_gene: -; abundance: -; CDR3aa: CASSMDSHEKLFF; CDR3nt: TGTGCCAGCAGCATGGACAGTCATGAAAAACTGTTTTTT
v_gene: TRBV24-1; j_gene: TRBJ2-1; d_gene: -; abundance: -; CDR3aa: CATTSSDSGTGVYEQFF; CDR3nt: TGTGCCACCACATCAAGTGATAGCGGTACAGGGGTCTATGAGCAGTTCTTC
v_gene: TRBV18; j_gene: TRBJ2-7; d_gene: -; abundance: -; CDR3aa: CASSPPDRLEQYF; CDR3nt: TGTGCCAGCTCCCCGCCAGACAGACTCGAGCAGTACTTC
v_gene: TRBV24-1; j_gene: TRBJ2-1; d_gene: -; abundance: -; CDR3aa: CATALESEQFF; CDR3nt: TGTGCCACTGCACTAGAAAGTGAGCAGTTCTTC
v_gene: TRBV29-1; j_gene: TRBJ1-2; d_gene: -; abundance: few; CDR3aa: CSVEDQGKGYTF; CDR3nt: TGCAGCGTTGAAGATCAGGGAAAGGGCTACACCTTC
v_gene: TRBV10-3; j_gene: TRBJ2-5; d_gene: -; abundance: -; CDR3aa: CAISTGSEETQYF; CDR3nt: TGTGCCATCAGTACAGGGTCCGAAGAGACCCAGTACTTC
v_gene: TRBV5-1; j_gene: TRBJ2-3; d_gene: TRBD1; abundance: -; CDR3aa: CASSPGQGNTDTQYF; CDR3nt: TGCGCCAGCAGCCCAGGACAGGGAAACACAGATACGCAGTATTTT
v_gene: TRBV4-1; j_gene: TRBJ2-7; d_gene: TRBD2; abundance: -; CDR3aa: CASSQDGGSGGLYEQYF; CDR3nt: TGCGCCAGCAGCCAAGATGGAGGTTCGGGGGGACTCTACGAGCAGTACTTC
v_gene: TRBV30; j_gene: TRBJ1-5; d_gene: TRBD1; abundance: once; CDR3aa: CAWTRGQGYQPQHF; CDR3nt: TGTGCCTGGACCCGGGGACAGGGATATCAGCCCCAGCATTTT
v_gene: TRBV19; j_gene: TRBJ1-6; d_gene: -; abundance: -; CDR3aa: CASSMGDSSPLHF; CDR3nt: TGTGCCAGTAGTATGGGGGACTCATCACCCCTCCACTTT
v_gene: TRBV19; j_gene: TRBJ2-1; d_gene: TRBD2; abundance: once; CDR3aa: CASSQPLGREDSNEQFF; CDR3nt: TGTGCCAGTAGCCAGCCCCTGGGGAGGGAGGATTCCAATGAGCAGTTCTTC
v_gene: TRBV28; j_gene: TRBJ1-6; d_gene: -; abundance: -; CDR3aa: CASSSGSSSYNSPLHF; CDR3nt: TGTGCCAGCAGCTCGGGGTCGAGCTCCTATAATTCACCCCTCCACTTT
v_gene: TRBV2; j_gene: TRBJ1-2; d_gene: TRBD1; abundance: -; CDR3aa: CASTKTGGRYGYTF; CDR3nt: TGTGCCAGCACAAAGACAGGGGGACGGTATGGCTACACCTTC
v_gene: TRBV12-2; j_gene: TRBJ2-2; d_gene: -; abundance: -; CDR3aa: CASRLARGQGCTGELFF; CDR3nt: TGTGCAAGTCGCTTAGCGAGGGGACAGGGATGCACCGGGGAGCTGTTTTTT
v_gene: TRBV15; j_gene: TRBJ2-2; d_gene: -; abundance: once; CDR3aa: CATSRPPQGKRDTGELFF; CDR3nt: TGTGCCACCAGCAGACCTCCTCAGGGGAAGAGGGACACCGGGGAGCTGTTTTTT
v_gene: TRBV10-3; j_gene: TRBJ2-2; d_gene: -; abundance: once; CDR3aa: CAIGDRNTGELFF; CDR3nt: TGTGCCATCGGTGACAGGAACACCGGGGAGCTGTTTTTT
v_gene: TRBV6-5; j_gene: TRBJ2-2; d_gene: -; abundance: -; CDR3aa: CASSQTSGFGELFF; CDR3nt: TGTGCCAGCAGCCAGACTTCTGGCTTCGGGGAGCTGTTTTTT
v_gene: TRBV19; j_gene: TRBJ2-7; d_gene: -; abundance: -; CDR3aa: CASSIKAGRPHEQYF; CDR3nt: TGTGCCAGTAGTATAAAGGCGGGACGGCCCCACGAGCAGTACTTC
v_gene: TRBV5-1; j_gene: TRBJ2-5; d_gene: -; abundance: -; CDR3aa: CASSSQYKQETQYF; CDR3nt: TGCGCCAGCAGCTCACAATACAAACAAGAGACCCAGTACTTC
v_gene: TRBV3-1/TRBV3-2; j_gene: TRBJ2-1; d_gene: -; abundance: -; CDR3aa: CASSQVPPRRHNEQFF; CDR3nt: TGTGCCAGCAGCCAAGTCCCCCCTCGGAGACACAATGAGCAGTTCTTC
v_gene: TRBV30; j_gene: TRBJ1-3; d_gene: -; abundance: -; CDR3aa: CAWSVQAGNTIYF; CDR3nt: TGTGCCTGGAGTGTACAAGCTGGAAACACCATATATTTT
v_gene: TRBV19; j_gene: TRBJ2-2; d_gene: TRBD1; abundance: few; CDR3aa: CASSFTGGYTGELFF; CDR3nt: TGTGCCAGTAGTTTTACAGGGGGCTACACTGGGGAGCTGTTTTTT
v_gene: TRBV28; j_gene: TRBJ2-7; d_gene: -; abundance: -; CDR3aa: CASSSLSGSYEQYF; CDR3nt: TGTGCCAGCAGTAGTTTGTCGGGGAGCTACGAGCAGTACTTC
v_gene: TRBV7-8; j_gene: TRBJ2-3; d_gene: -; abundance: -; CDR3aa: CASSLGASTDTQYF; CDR3nt: TGTGCCAGCAGCTTAGGCGCCAGCACAGATACGCAGTATTTT
v_gene: TRBV29-1; j_gene: TRBJ2-3; d_gene: -; abundance: -; CDR3aa: CSVDQGTDTQYF; CDR3nt: TGCAGCGTTGACCAGGGGACAGATACGCAGTATTTT
v_gene: TRBV24-1; j_gene: TRBJ1-2; d_gene: TRBD1; abundance: once; CDR3aa: CATSDGDRGRGYTF; CDR3nt: TGTGCCACCAGTGACGGAGACAGGGGCCGTGGCTACACCTTC
v_gene: TRBV5-5; j_gene: TRBJ1-1; d_gene: -; abundance: -; CDR3aa: CASRQDLNTEAFF; CDR3nt: TGTGCCAGCCGACAGGACTTGAACACTGAAGCTTTCTTT
v_gene: TRBV7-2; j_gene: TRBJ2-7; d_gene: TRBD2; abundance: -; CDR3aa: CASSSPGLSYEQYF; CDR3nt: TGTGCCAGCAGCTCGCCGGGACTATCCTACGAGCAGTACTTC
v_gene: TRBV5-1; j_gene: TRBJ2-5; d_gene: TRBD1; abundance: -; CDR3aa: CASSSGTVRQETQYF; CDR3nt: TGCGCCAGCAGCTCCGGGACAGTCCGGCAAGAGACCCAGTACTTC
v_gene: TRBV11-1; j_gene: TRBJ2-7; d_gene: -; abundance: once; CDR3aa: CASSLEAASSYEQYF; CDR3nt: TGTGCCAGCAGCTTAGAAGCAGCGAGCTCCTACGAGCAGTACTTC
v_gene: TRBV29-1; j_gene: TRBJ2-3; d_gene: -; abundance: -; CDR3aa: CSVLGTAGNTDTQYF; CDR3nt: TGCAGCGTCTTGGGTACAGCCGGTAACACAGATACGCAGTATTTT
v_gene: TRBV15; j_gene: TRBJ1-5; d_gene: -; abundance: -; CDR3aa: CATSAGGGADQPQHF; CDR3nt: TGTGCCACCAGCGCCGGTGGGGGGGCGGATCAGCCCCAGCATTTT
v_gene: TRBV2; j_gene: TRBJ1-3; d_gene: TRBD1; abundance: -; CDR3aa: CASRAGTGSGNTIYF; CDR3nt: TGTGCCAGCAGAGCCGGGACAGGCTCTGGAAACACCATATATTTT
v_gene: TRBV9; j_gene: TRBJ2-3; d_gene: TRBD2; abundance: few; CDR3aa: CASSPSGSLKGGTDTQYF; CDR3nt: TGTGCCAGCAGTCCTAGCGGGAGTCTTAAGGGAGGTACAGATACGCAGTATTTT
v_gene: TRBV18; j_gene: TRBJ2-1; d_gene: TRBD2; abundance: -; CDR3aa: CASSPQRLAGGNEQFF; CDR3nt: TGTGCCAGCTCACCGCAGAGACTAGCGGGAGGTAATGAGCAGTTCTTC
v_gene: TRBV7-2; j_gene: TRBJ1-3; d_gene: -; abundance: -; CDR3aa: CASSLFEDTGNTIYF; CDR3nt: TGTGCCAGCAGCCTTTTTGAGGACACTGGAAACACCATATATTTT